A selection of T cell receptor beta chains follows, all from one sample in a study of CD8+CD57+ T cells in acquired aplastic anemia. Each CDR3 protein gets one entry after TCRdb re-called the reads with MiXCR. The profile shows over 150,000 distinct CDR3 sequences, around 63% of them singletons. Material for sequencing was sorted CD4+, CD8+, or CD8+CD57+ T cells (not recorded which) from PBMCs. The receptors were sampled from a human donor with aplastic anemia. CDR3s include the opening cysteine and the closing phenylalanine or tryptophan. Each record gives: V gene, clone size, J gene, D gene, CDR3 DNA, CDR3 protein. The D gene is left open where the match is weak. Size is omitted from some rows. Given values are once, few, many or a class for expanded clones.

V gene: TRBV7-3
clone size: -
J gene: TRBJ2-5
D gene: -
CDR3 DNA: TGTGCCAGCAGCTTAGTCGGACTGGGGATTCAAGAGACCCAGTACTTC
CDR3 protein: CASSLVGLGIQETQYF

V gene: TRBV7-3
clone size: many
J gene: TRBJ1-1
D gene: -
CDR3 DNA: TGTGCCAGCAGCTTAATGGGGTCGAGTGAAGCTTTCTTT
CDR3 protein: CASSLMGSSEAFF

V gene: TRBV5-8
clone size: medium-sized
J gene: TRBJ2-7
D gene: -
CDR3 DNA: TGTGCCAGCACCGACAGGAGGGGCTACGAGCAGTACTTC
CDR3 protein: CASTDRRGYEQYF

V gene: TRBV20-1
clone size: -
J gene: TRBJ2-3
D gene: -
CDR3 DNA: TGCAGTGCTAGAGATGGGGGAGTGGGTACGCAGTATTTT
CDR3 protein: CSARDGGVGTQYF

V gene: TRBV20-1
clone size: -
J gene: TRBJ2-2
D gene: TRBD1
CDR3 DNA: TGCAGTGCTAGATACGCAGGGGGCATTGGGGAGCTGTTTTTT
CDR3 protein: CSARYAGGIGELFF

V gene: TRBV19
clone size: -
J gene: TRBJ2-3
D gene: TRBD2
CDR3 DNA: TGTGCCAGTAGTATAGCGGCTAGCGGGACTACAGATACGCAGTATTTT
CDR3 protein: CASSIAASGTTDTQYF

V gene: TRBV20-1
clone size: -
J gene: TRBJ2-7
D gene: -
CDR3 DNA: TGCAGTGCTAGAGGTGAGGGTACCTACGAGCAGTACTTC
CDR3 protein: CSARGEGTYEQYF

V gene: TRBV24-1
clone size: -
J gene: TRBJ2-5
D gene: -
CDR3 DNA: TGTGCCACCAGTGATTTGGGAGGCCAAGAGACCCAGTACTTC
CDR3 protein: CATSDLGGQETQYF

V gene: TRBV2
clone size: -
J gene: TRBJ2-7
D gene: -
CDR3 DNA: TGTGCCAGCAGCCAAGATCCGGAGGGAGCCTACGAGCAGTACTTC
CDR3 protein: CASSQDPEGAYEQYF

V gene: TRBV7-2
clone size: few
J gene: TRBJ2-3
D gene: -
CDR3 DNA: TGTGCCAGCAGCCCCTCGAATACGCAGTATTTT
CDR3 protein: CASSPSNTQYF

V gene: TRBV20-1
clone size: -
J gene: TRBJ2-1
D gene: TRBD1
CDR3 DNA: TGCAGTGCTAGATCCCTTGGACAGGAGACAAATGAGCAGTTCTTC
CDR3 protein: CSARSLGQETNEQFF

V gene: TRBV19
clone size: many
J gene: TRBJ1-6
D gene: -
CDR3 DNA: TGTGCCGGGGGGGGTGAGGGATCCTCACCCCTCCACTTT
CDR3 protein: CAGGGEGSSPLHF

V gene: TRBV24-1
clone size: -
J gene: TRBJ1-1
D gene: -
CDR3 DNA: TGTGCCACCACTGGACCGAACACTGAAGCTTTCTTT
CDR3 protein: CATTGPNTEAFF

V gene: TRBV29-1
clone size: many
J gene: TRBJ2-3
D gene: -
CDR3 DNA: TGCAGCGTTGAGACCACACAGGATAGGGATACGCAGTATTTT
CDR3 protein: CSVETTQDRDTQYF

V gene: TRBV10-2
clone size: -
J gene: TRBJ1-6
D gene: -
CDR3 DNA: TGCGCCAGCAGTGATACAAGACAGGACCTCCACTTT
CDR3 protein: CASSDTRQDLHF

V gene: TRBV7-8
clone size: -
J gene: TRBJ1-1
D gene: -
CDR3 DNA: TGTGCCAGCAGCTTAGCCTGGGAATGGATGGGAACTGAAGCTCTCTTT
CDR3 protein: CASSLAWEWMGTEALF

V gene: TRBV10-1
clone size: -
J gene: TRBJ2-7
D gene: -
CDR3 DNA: TGCGCCAGCAGTTACGTACGGGCGGTTTGGTCCGAGCAGTACTTC
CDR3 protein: CASSYVRAVWSEQYF

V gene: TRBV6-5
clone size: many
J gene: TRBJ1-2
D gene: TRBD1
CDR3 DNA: TGTGCCAGCTCATTCGACAGGGGTAAAGGCTACACCTTC
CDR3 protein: CASSFDRGKGYTF

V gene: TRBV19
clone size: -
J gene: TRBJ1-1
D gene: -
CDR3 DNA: TGTGCCAGTGCTTGGGGGACCATTACGCCGATGAACACTGAAGCTTTCTTT
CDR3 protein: CASAWGTITPMNTEAFF

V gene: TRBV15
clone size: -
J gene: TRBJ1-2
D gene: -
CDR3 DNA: TGTGCCACCAGCAGAGAAGGACTAGCGGAACCCGAGAGCGCCTACACCTTC
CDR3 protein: CATSREGLAEPESAYTF

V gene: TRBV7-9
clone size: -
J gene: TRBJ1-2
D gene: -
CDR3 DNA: TGTGCCAGCAGCTTAGAAGGGAAGGGGGGCTACACCTTC
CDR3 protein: CASSLEGKGGYTF

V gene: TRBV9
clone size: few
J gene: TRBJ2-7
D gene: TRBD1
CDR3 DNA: TGTGCCAGCAGCGTAGGGGACAGCTGGAGCTACGAGCAGTACTTC
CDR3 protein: CASSVGDSWSYEQYF

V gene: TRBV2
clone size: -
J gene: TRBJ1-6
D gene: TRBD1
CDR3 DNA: TGTGCCAGCAGTGAATTTCAGGGGGCCAGATCACCCCTCCACTTT
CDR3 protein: CASSEFQGARSPLHF

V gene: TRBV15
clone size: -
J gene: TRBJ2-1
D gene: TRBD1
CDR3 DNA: TGTGCCACCAGCCCTCGGACAGGGGAAATGTACAATGAGCAGTTCTTC
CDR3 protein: CATSPRTGEMYNEQFF

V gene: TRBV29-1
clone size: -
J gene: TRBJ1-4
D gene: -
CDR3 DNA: TGCAGCGTTGCACTGGGGACAACTGAAAAACTGTTTTTT
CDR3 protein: CSVALGTTEKLFF

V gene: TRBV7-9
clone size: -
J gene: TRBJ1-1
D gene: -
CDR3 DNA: TGTGCCAGCAGCTTAGCCTTTACAGCCAGGCCGAACACTGAAGCTTTCTTT
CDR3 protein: CASSLAFTARPNTEAFF

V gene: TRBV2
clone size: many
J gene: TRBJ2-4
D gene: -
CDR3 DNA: TGTGCCAGCAGTTCCCCCAAGCTAGCCAAAAACATTCAGTACTTC
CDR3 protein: CASSSPKLAKNIQYF

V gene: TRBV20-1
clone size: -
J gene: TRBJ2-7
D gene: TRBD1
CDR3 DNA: TGCAGTGCTAGACGGGGACAGGGAGATCGGGGTTCCTACGAGCAGTACTTC
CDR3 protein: CSARRGQGDRGSYEQYF

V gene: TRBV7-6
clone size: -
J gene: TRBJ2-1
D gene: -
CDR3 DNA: TGTGCCAGCAGCCAAGATCCCAGGGACTCCTACAATGAGCAGTTCTTC
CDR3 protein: CASSQDPRDSYNEQFF

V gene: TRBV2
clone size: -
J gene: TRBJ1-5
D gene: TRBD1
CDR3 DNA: TGTGCCAGCAGCGAGCCTTGGGGACAGGGGGCGCGGGGTCAGCCCCAGCATTTT
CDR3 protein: CASSEPWGQGARGQPQHF

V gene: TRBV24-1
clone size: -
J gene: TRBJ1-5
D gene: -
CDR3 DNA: TGTGCCACCAGCCTTCGGGGTGATCAGCCCCAGCATTTT
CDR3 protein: CATSLRGDQPQHF

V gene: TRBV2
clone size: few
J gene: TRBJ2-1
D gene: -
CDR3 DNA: TGTGCCAGCAGTGAAGCGGGGGGGCGAGGCAATGAGCAGTTCTTC
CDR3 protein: CASSEAGGRGNEQFF

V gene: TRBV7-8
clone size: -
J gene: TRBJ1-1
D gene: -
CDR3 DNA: TGTGCCAGCAGTACCACACGCGGGACTGAAGCTTTCTTT
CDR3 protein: CASSTTRGTEAFF

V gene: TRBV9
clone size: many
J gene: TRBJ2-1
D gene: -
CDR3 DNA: TGTGCCAGCAGCGTAGGAGGTACTGAGCAGTTCTTC
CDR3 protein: CASSVGGTEQFF

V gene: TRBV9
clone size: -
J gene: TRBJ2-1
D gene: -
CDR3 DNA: TGTGCCAGCAGCGTAGATGGTGGGGGAGGTGAGCAGTTCTTC
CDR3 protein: CASSVDGGGGEQFF

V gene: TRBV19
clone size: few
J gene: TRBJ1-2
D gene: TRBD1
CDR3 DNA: TGTGCCAGTAGACGACAGGGCGAGGGCTATGGCTACACCTTC
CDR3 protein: CASRRQGEGYGYTF

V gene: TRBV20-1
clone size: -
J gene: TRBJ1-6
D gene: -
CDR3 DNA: TGCAGTGTCGGTTTCGGGACAATCCTAGATAGACATAATTCACCCCTCCACTTT
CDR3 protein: CSVGFGTILDRHNSPLHF

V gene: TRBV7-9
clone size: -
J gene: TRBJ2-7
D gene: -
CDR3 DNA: TGTGCCAGCAGCTTCACAGAGAGCTCCTACGAGCAGTACTTC
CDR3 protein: CASSFTESSYEQYF

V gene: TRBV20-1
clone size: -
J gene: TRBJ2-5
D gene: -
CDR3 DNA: TGCAGTGCCGTGAGACTAGGAGGTGAGACCCAGTACTTC
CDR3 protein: CSAVRLGGETQYF

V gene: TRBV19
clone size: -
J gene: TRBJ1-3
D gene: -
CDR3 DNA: TGTGCCAGTAACCTCGACAGGTCCTCTGGAAACACCATATATTTT
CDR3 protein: CASNLDRSSGNTIYF

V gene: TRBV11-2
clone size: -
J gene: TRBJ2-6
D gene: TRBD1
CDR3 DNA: TGTGCCAGCAGCTTAGGGACAGGGAACACTGAAGCTTTC
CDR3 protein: CASSLGTGNTEAF

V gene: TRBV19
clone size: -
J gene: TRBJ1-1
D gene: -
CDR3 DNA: TGTGCCAGTAGTATGGTTCAGAGGAACACTGAAGCTTTCTTT
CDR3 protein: CASSMVQRNTEAFF

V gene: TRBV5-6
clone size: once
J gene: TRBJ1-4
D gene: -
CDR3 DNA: TGTGCCAGCAGCTTGGGCGAGAATGAAAAACTGTTTTTT
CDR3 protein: CASSLGENEKLFF

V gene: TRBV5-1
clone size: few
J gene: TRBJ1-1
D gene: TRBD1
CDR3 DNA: TGCGCCAGCAGCTTGTCGGGACAGGGGAGGGGAGACATGAGCACTGAAGCTTTCTTT
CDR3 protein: CASSLSGQGRGDMSTEAFF

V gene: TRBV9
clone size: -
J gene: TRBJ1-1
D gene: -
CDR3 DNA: TGTGCCAGCAGCTTACGGGCCCTTGGCGCTGAAGCTTTCTTT
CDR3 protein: CASSLRALGAEAFF

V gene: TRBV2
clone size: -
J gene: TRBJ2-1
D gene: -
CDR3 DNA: TGTGCCAGCAGTGACGGGGGGCATGAGCAGTTCTTC
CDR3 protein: CASSDGGHEQFF

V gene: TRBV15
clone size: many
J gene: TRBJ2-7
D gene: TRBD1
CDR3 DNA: TGTGCCACCAGCGACCGGGACAGGGGCTACGAGCAGTACTTC
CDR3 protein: CATSDRDRGYEQYF

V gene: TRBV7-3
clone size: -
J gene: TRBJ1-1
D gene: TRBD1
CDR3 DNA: TGTGCCAGCAGCACACGAGCGGGACAGGCGAACACTGAAGCTTTCTTT
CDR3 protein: CASSTRAGQANTEAFF

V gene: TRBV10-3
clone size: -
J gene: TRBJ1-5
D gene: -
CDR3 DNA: TGTGCCATCAGTGGGACGGATAATCAGCCCCAGCATTTT
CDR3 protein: CAISGTDNQPQHF